This entry describes one T cell receptor beta chain. TCR beta sequencing was performed on blood CD8+ and CD4+ T cells. Relapsing-remitting disease, either stable or active, was present in the treatment-naive patients who were the multiple sclerosis controls. This sample was taken from a study of CD8 T cells in Susac syndrome. There are 15 residues in the CDR3. The V gene lost 4 bases and the J gene lost 3 bases, with 14 bases spanning the gap. The V gene's germline CDR1 is SGHNT and CDR2 YYREEE (reference sequence). After extraction with the RNeasy kit, roughly 0.5 to 1 ug of the RNA was reverse transcribed using random hexamers. Amplification of the TCR beta CDR3 was carried out by immunoSEQ multiplex PCR, which spanned a total of 54 Vbeta and 13 Jbeta segments. TCRdb reanalysed the immunoSEQ multiplex PCR reads using MiXCR and keeps one entry per CDR3 protein. The table lists about 170,000 distinct CDR3 sequences, about 94% of them singletons, with approximately 0.09% in the top ten.

The sequenced sample consisted of CD4+ T cells from PBMCs. This sequence joins TRBV5-4 and TRBJ2-4, with D perhaps matching TRBD2 (7 bases). The receptor was isolated from a human donor with multiple sclerosis. The CDR3 loop reads CASSPGGGGKNIQYF. The CDR3 coding sequence is TGTGCCAGCAGCCCCGGGGGAGGGGGCAAAAACATTCAGTACTTC.